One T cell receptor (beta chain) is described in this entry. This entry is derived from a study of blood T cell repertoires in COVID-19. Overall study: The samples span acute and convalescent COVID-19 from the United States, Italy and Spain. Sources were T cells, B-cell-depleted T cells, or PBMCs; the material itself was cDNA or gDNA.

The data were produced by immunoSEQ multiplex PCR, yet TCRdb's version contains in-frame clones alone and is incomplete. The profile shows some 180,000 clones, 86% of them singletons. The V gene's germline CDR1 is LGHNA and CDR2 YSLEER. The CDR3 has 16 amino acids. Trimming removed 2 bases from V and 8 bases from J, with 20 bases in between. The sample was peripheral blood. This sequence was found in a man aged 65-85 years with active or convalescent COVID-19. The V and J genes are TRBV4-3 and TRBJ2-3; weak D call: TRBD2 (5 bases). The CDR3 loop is CASSQTKLSGLPTQYF. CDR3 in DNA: TGCGCCAGCAGCCAAACCAAGCTCTCAGGACTTCCTACGCAGTATTTT.